A selection of T cell receptor beta chains follows, all from one sample in a study of blood T cell repertoires in COVID-19. This table comes from immunoSEQ multiplex PCR, and its TCRdb copy is limited to in-frame clones, with some not included. Of about 220,000 clones listed, about 83% are singletons. Source material: PBMCs or T cells enriched from blood (not recorded which). The source of these receptors is a woman in her forties or fifties who had been exposed to COVID-19. Both conserved end residues are part of each CDR3. The D gene is left open where the match is weak. Some rows have no size entry. The others give once, few or many, or a class for an expanded clone.

length: 14
size: few
V: TRBV27
J: TRBJ2-2
D: -
DNA: TGTGCCAGCATATCAGGGGAAGGGACCGGGGAGCTGTTTTTT
CDR3: CASISGEGTGELFF

length: 16
size: -
V: TRBV7-9
J: TRBJ1-1
D: TRBD1
DNA: TGTGCCAGCAGCTCCACTACTCCAGGGGGCAACACTGAAGCTTTCTTT
CDR3: CASSSTTPGGNTEAFF

length: 16
size: -
V: TRBV3-1/TRBV3-2
J: TRBJ1-1
D: -
DNA: TGTGCCAGCAGCCAAGAGGTTTTCGGGATTGGGACTGAAGCTTTCTTT
CDR3: CASSQEVFGIGTEAFF

length: 17
size: -
V: TRBV19
J: TRBJ1-5
D: TRBD1
DNA: TGTGCCAGTAGTATAGAACGGGACAGGTTCCGAAGGCAGCCCCAGCATTTT
CDR3: CASSIERDRFRRQPQHF

length: 11
size: once
V: TRBV2
J: TRBJ2-1
D: -
DNA: TGTGCCAGCAGTGCTACGATTGAGCAGTTCTTC
CDR3: CASSATIEQFF

length: 14
size: -
V: TRBV5-8
J: TRBJ1-6
D: -
DNA: TGTGCCAGCAGCTCGGACAGCTATAATTCACCCCTCCACTTT
CDR3: CASSSDSYNSPLHF

length: 14
size: -
V: TRBV3-1/TRBV3-2
J: TRBJ1-6
D: -
DNA: TGTGCCAGCAGCCAAGGACAGAATAATTCACCCCTCCACTTT
CDR3: CASSQGQNNSPLHF

length: 13
size: -
V: TRBV14
J: TRBJ1-1
D: -
DNA: TGTGCCAGCAGCCAAGAGCGACTCACTGAAGCTTTCTTT
CDR3: CASSQERLTEAFF

length: 15
size: -
V: TRBV9
J: TRBJ1-1
D: TRBD1
DNA: TGTGCCAGCAGCGTAGGAGGGGGCTTAAGCACTGAAGCTTTCTTT
CDR3: CASSVGGGLSTEAFF

length: 15
size: -
V: TRBV7-9
J: TRBJ2-2
D: -
DNA: TGTGCCAGCAGCCCCGAGGGCAGCTACACCGGGGAGCTGTTTTTT
CDR3: CASSPEGSYTGELFF

length: 14
size: -
V: TRBV11-1
J: TRBJ2-5
D: TRBD1
DNA: TGTGCCAGCAGCGACAGGGGGATAGAAGAGACCCAGTACTTC
CDR3: CASSDRGIEETQYF

length: 17
size: -
V: TRBV7-2
J: TRBJ1-2
D: TRBD1
DNA: TGTGCCAGCAGCCCAGGGACAGCACCAACATTTAACTATGGCTACACCTTC
CDR3: CASSPGTAPTFNYGYTF

length: 14
size: -
V: TRBV7-9
J: TRBJ2-5
D: -
DNA: TGTGCCAGCAGCTTAGGCCACGCGGGAGAGACCCAGTACTTC
CDR3: CASSLGHAGETQYF

length: 15
size: -
V: TRBV2
J: TRBJ1-2
D: TRBD1
DNA: TGTGCCAGCAGTGAGACAGGGGTCCCACTTTATGGCTACACCTTC
CDR3: CASSETGVPLYGYTF

length: 13
size: -
V: TRBV6-5
J: TRBJ2-1
D: -
DNA: TGTGCCAGCAGTTACCAATACTTACGTGAGCAGTTCTTC
CDR3: CASSYQYLREQFF

length: 12
size: -
V: TRBV29-1
J: TRBJ1-5
D: TRBD1
DNA: TGCAGCGTTTCTACAGGGGGCGAGCCCCAGCATTTT
CDR3: CSVSTGGEPQHF

length: 17
size: -
V: TRBV5-8
J: TRBJ2-6
D: TRBD2
DNA: TGTGCCAGCAGCTTCGGGGGGATCAGTTCAGGGGCCAACGTCCTGACTTTC
CDR3: CASSFGGISSGANVLTF

length: 15
size: once
V: TRBV2
J: TRBJ2-3
D: -
DNA: TGTGCCAGCAGCAGCACAGGGAATGTATGGGATACGCAGTATTTT
CDR3: CASSSTGNVWDTQYF

length: 12
size: -
V: TRBV5-4
J: TRBJ2-7
D: -
DNA: TGTGCCAGCAGCCTACAGGGCTACGAGCAGTACTTC
CDR3: CASSLQGYEQYF

length: 15
size: -
V: TRBV23-1
J: TRBJ1-6
D: -
DNA: TGCGCCAGCAGTTTAAACCGTGGGGCTAATTCACCCCTCCACTTT
CDR3: CASSLNRGANSPLHF

length: 12
size: -
V: TRBV7-9
J: TRBJ1-5
D: -
DNA: TGTGCCAGCAGCTTAGGGAGTCAGCCCCAGCATTTT
CDR3: CASSLGSQPQHF

length: 15
size: few
V: TRBV9
J: TRBJ1-4
D: -
DNA: TGTGCCAGCAGCGTAGAATCGGGTGAGGCTGAAAAACTGTTTTTT
CDR3: CASSVESGEAEKLFF

length: 14
size: -
V: TRBV14
J: TRBJ2-2
D: -
DNA: TGTGCCAGCAGCCAGGACATGGGCACCGGGGAGCTGTTTTTT
CDR3: CASSQDMGTGELFF

length: 13
size: -
V: TRBV30
J: TRBJ1-2
D: -
DNA: TGTGCCCAGAACCGACAGGCAGTGGATGGCTACACCTTC
CDR3: CAQNRQAVDGYTF

length: 17
size: -
V: TRBV7-2
J: TRBJ2-7
D: TRBD2
DNA: TGTGCCAGCAGCTTAGCGCAGACTAGCGGGGGAGCCTACGAGCAGTACTTC
CDR3: CASSLAQTSGGAYEQYF

length: 15
size: -
V: TRBV3-1/TRBV3-2
J: TRBJ1-1
D: -
DNA: TGTGCCAGCAGCCGGGACCCCATTAAGGGAGGTGGAGCTTTCTTT
CDR3: CASSRDPIKGGGAFF

length: 13
size: -
V: TRBV7-2
J: TRBJ1-2
D: -
DNA: TGTGCCAGCAGCCCTCGAGGGGGGGGAGGCTACACCTTC
CDR3: CASSPRGGGGYTF

length: 15
size: once
V: TRBV28
J: TRBJ2-7
D: TRBD2
DNA: TGTGCCAGCACCCCGACGGGAGGGGTCCCCTACGAGCAGTACTTC
CDR3: CASTPTGGVPYEQYF

length: 14
size: -
V: TRBV5-4
J: TRBJ1-4
D: -
DNA: TGTGCCAGCAGCTTCACAGGGCCCGGTGAAAAACTGTTTTTT
CDR3: CASSFTGPGEKLFF

length: 15
size: -
V: TRBV23-1
J: TRBJ1-2
D: -
DNA: TGCGCCAGCAGTCAATCTAACCTCCGGGACTATGGCTACACCTTC
CDR3: CASSQSNLRDYGYTF

length: 13
size: -
V: TRBV25-1
J: TRBJ1-1
D: -
DNA: TGTGCCAGCAGTGAAGAGGGTTTAATTGAAGCTTTCTTT
CDR3: CASSEEGLIEAFF

length: 14
size: -
V: TRBV7-2
J: TRBJ2-3
D: -
DNA: TGTGCCAGCAGCCCCGAGAGGCCCACAGATACGCAGTATTTT
CDR3: CASSPERPTDTQYF

length: 14
size: -
V: TRBV20-1
J: TRBJ2-7
D: TRBD1
DNA: TGCAGTGCTAGTCTGACAGGGAACTCCTACGAGCAGTACTTC
CDR3: CSASLTGNSYEQYF

length: 15
size: -
V: TRBV19
J: TRBJ1-4
D: TRBD1
DNA: TGTGCCAGTAGTATGTCCCCCAGGGGGAATGAAAAACTGTTTTTT
CDR3: CASSMSPRGNEKLFF

length: 16
size: once
V: TRBV12-1
J: TRBJ2-1
D: -
DNA: TGTGCCAGCAGCTCCGTTCAGGGTAACTCCTACAATGAGCAGTTCTTC
CDR3: CASSSVQGNSYNEQFF

length: 13
size: -
V: TRBV29-1
J: TRBJ1-2
D: TRBD1
DNA: TGCAGCGTTGGACAGGGAGGCGGGTATGGCTACACCTTC
CDR3: CSVGQGGGYGYTF

length: 19
size: -
V: TRBV6-1
J: TRBJ1-1
D: TRBD1
DNA: TGTGCCAGCAGTGAAGTGGGGACAGGTGCGATCGGGGGGAACACTGAAGCTTTCTTT
CDR3: CASSEVGTGAIGGNTEAFF